This T cell receptor (beta chain) was sequenced for a study of radiation and T cells in renal cell carcinoma. V was trimmed by 7 bases and J by 5 bases, leaving 15 bases between them. The CDR3 loop spans 13 amino acids. Germline values: CDR1 SGDLS, CDR2 YYNGEE. The protocol was immunoSEQ multiplex PCR, while the TCRdb copy is restricted to in-frame clones and leaves out a portion. The table includes approximately 79,000 clones, around 80% detected once. The time point is: blood 2 weeks post-SBRT. Stated treatment: 15 Gy SBRT to primary tumor, nephrectomy 4 weeks later. This chain uses TRBV9 with TRBJ2-5; perhaps TRBD2 as D (5 bases). The specimen was blood, collected from a patient whose treatment included radiotherapy and nephrectomy. This TCR derives from a man aged 55-75 years with renal cell carcinoma. The CDR3 loop is CASPSGSKETQYF. Here the CDR3 DNA reads TGTGCCAGCCCTTCGGGGTCGAAGGAGACCCAGTACTTC.